These T cell receptor beta chains were read from a single sample in a study of post-analysis software for immune sequencing data. TCRdb re-called the PCR reads with MiXCR, one entry per CDR3 protein. Here the sample spans 820,000 or so distinct CDR3 sequences, about 50% being singletons. Sample: blood. These receptors were taken from a girl aged 10 to 17 with multiple sclerosis. Both conserved end residues are part of each CDR3. D genes are given only for firm matches. Where a row states a size, it is once, few, many or the class of an expanded clone; other rows omit it.

size,V,D,J,DNA,CDR3
NA,TRBV10-3,TRBD1,TRBJ1-5,TGTGCCATCGGGACAGCGAATCGGCCCCAGCATTTT,CAIGTANRPQHF
NA,TRBV10-1,NA,TRBJ2-4,TGCGCCAGCAGTCCAGGGTCAGCCAAAAACATTCAGTACTTC,CASSPGSAKNIQYF
NA,TRBV7-2,NA,TRBJ2-2,TGTGCCAGCAGCTTAGGCGCAGGGGATTGGACCGGGGAGCTGTTTTTT,CASSLGAGDWTGELFF
NA,TRBV29-1,NA,TRBJ1-1,TGCAGCGCTCGGACCGGGGCGGACACTGAAGCTTTCTTT,CSARTGADTEAFF
NA,TRBV20-1,NA,TRBJ2-5,TGCAGTGCCCCGGACCGACGGAGGACCCAGTACTTC,CSAPDRRRTQYF
few,TRBV20-1,NA,TRBJ2-7,TGCAGTGCTAGAGATCCGGGGGTAACCTACGAGCAGTACTTC,CSARDPGVTYEQYF
NA,TRBV2,NA,TRBJ2-6,TGTGCCAGCAGGGGATCTAACGGACCGCTTAGCTCTGGGGCCAACGTCCTGACTTTC,CASRGSNGPLSSGANVLTF
NA,TRBV5-1,NA,TRBJ2-5,TGCGCCAGCAACCCACGGGGGGCGCCCTACGAGCAATACTTC,CASNPRGAPYEQYF
NA,TRBV20-1,TRBD1,TRBJ2-5,TGCAGTGCTAGAAGGGACAGGGTTGGAGAGACCCAGTACTTC,CSARRDRVGETQYF
NA,TRBV7-2,NA,TRBJ1-1,TGTGCCAGCAGCCCCCGGTCAAGGAACACTGAAGCTTTCTTT,CASSPRSRNTEAFF
few,TRBV6-5,TRBD2,TRBJ2-5,TGTGCCAGCAGTTACCTCGGGCGGGAGGGCGAGACCCAGTACTTC,CASSYLGREGETQYF
NA,TRBV19,TRBD1,TRBJ2-3,TGTGCCAGTACAGGGGGCAATGGAGATACGCAGTATTTT,CASTGGNGDTQYF
few,TRBV15,TRBD2,TRBJ2-7,TGTGCCACCAGCAGAGATGGGAGAGCGGGGGGCTCCTACGAGCAGTACTTC,CATSRDGRAGGSYEQYF
NA,TRBV5-1,TRBD1,TRBJ2-3,TGCGCCAGCAGCTCCGGGACAGCGATTAGGGATACGCAGTATTTT,CASSSGTAIRDTQYF
NA,TRBV6-5,NA,TRBJ1-6,TGTGCCAGCAGTTACACCCCTGGGGGCGCACCCCTCCACTTT,CASSYTPGGAPLHF
few,TRBV4-1,NA,TRBJ2-1,TGCGCCAGCAGCCAAGGTCAAGCTCCTTGGATCTACAATGAGCAGTTCTTC,CASSQGQAPWIYNEQFF
few,TRBV20-1,NA,TRBJ2-7,TGCAGTGCTAGAGATGCAGGGACCCCCTACGAGCAGTACTTC,CSARDAGTPYEQYF
NA,TRBV6-5,TRBD1,TRBJ2-3,TGTGCCAGCAGTGTACACAGGGGGCAAGGGGTAGATACGCAGTATTTT,CASSVHRGQGVDTQYF
few,TRBV12-3/TRBV12-4,NA,TRBJ1-2,TGTGCCAGCAGGGATTTAGCTAACTATGGCTACACCTTC,CASRDLANYGYTF
NA,TRBV7-9,NA,TRBJ2-3,TGTGCCAGCAGCTTATTTGGGCCTCGGGATACGCAGTATTTT,CASSLFGPRDTQYF
few,TRBV9,NA,TRBJ2-5,TGTGCCAGCAGCGCCCAAGGGGTGGGTCAAGAGACCCAGTACTTC,CASSAQGVGQETQYF
few,TRBV27,NA,TRBJ2-3,TGTGCCAGCAGTTTACGACGGCAGGGCACAGATACGCAGTATTTT,CASSLRRQGTDTQYF
NA,TRBV20-1,NA,TRBJ2-7,TGCAGTGCTTTTGTCCAGGGCTACGAGCAGTACTTC,CSAFVQGYEQYF
NA,TRBV29-1,TRBD2,TRBJ2-1,TGCAGCGTTGACCGACGGGGGGATGAGCAGTTCTTC,CSVDRRGDEQFF
NA,TRBV24-1,TRBD2,TRBJ2-1,TGTGCCACCAGTGATTTGGTAGCGGGAGGGGGCTATGAGCAGTTCTTC,CATSDLVAGGGYEQFF
NA,TRBV29-1,NA,TRBJ1-1,TGCAGCGTTGCGGGGCAGCGACCCACTGAAGCTTTCTTT,CSVAGQRPTEAFF
NA,TRBV20-1,NA,TRBJ1-1,TGCAGTGCAAGGATCCCGGCGGCGGGGAACACTGAAGCTTTCTTT,CSARIPAAGNTEAFF
NA,TRBV6-6,TRBD2,TRBJ2-1,TGTGCCAGCAGTCATGTGACCGGGACTAGCGGTAATGAGCAGTTCTTC,CASSHVTGTSGNEQFF
NA,TRBV20-1,NA,TRBJ2-5,TGCAGTGCAGAACTTAGCGGGACCCAGTACTTC,CSAELSGTQYF
few,TRBV5-1,NA,TRBJ2-7,TGCGCCAGCAGCCGGGCCCGCTCCTACGAGCAGTACTTC,CASSRARSYEQYF
NA,TRBV27,NA,TRBJ1-5,TGTGCCAGCAGTATAACCCTTCCAGGGGCCCAATGGAATAGCAATCAGCCCCAGCATTTT,CASSITLPGAQWNSNQPQHF
NA,TRBV27,TRBD1,TRBJ2-1,TGTGCCAGCCTCCCCGGGACAGGGTCCTACAATGAGCAGTTCTTC,CASLPGTGSYNEQFF
few,TRBV10-2,NA,TRBJ1-2,TGCGCCAGCAGCTGGGACACCCTGGGTGGCTACACCTTC,CASSWDTLGGYTF
NA,TRBV7-9,NA,TRBJ2-3,TGTGCCAGCAGCTTAGAGGGGGTCTTTAGCACAGATACGCAGTATTTT,CASSLEGVFSTDTQYF
few,TRBV29-1,NA,TRBJ1-2,TGCAGCGTAAGTGGACGGCAGGCACCCGGCTACACCTTC,CSVSGRQAPGYTF
few,TRBV9,TRBD2,TRBJ2-3,TGTGCCAGCAGCGTAGTGGATAGCGGGAGGTACACAGATACGCAGTATTTT,CASSVVDSGRYTDTQYF
NA,TRBV6-6,NA,TRBJ2-1,TGTGCCAGCAGTTACCACACTAGCATTAATAATGAGCAGTTCTTC,CASSYHTSINNEQFF
NA,TRBV20-1,NA,TRBJ2-5,TGCAGTGCTAGACTCCATGAAGAGACCCAGTACTTC,CSARLHEETQYF
once,TRBV7-9,NA,TRBJ2-3,TGTGCCAGCACTCCGGGGGCGGGTAATACAGATACGCAGTATTTT,CASTPGAGNTDTQYF
few,TRBV29-1,TRBD1,TRBJ2-3,TGCAGCACTTCCAGGGGGCAAGGAGATACGCAGTATTTT,CSTSRGQGDTQYF
NA,TRBV12-3/TRBV12-4,TRBD1,TRBJ1-1,TGTGCCAGCAGTCCTGACAGGGGGCGCGGCGGCACTGAAGCTTTCTTT,CASSPDRGRGGTEAFF
NA,TRBV5-1,NA,TRBJ2-7,TGCGCCAGCAGCTTGTTCCGAGGCGGTGAGACTCTTATTGACGAGCAGTACTTC,CASSLFRGGETLIDEQYF
NA,TRBV7-2,TRBD1,TRBJ2-3,TGTGCCAGCAGCTTAGTTGGGACAGGGACCACAGATACGCAGTATTTT,CASSLVGTGTTDTQYF
NA,TRBV20-1,NA,TRBJ2-3,TGCAGTGCCACAAAGACGGCGGGCACAGATACGCAGTATTTT,CSATKTAGTDTQYF
NA,TRBV7-6,NA,TRBJ2-7,TGTGCCAGCAGCTTAGGGACAGTTGGGACCACCTACGAGCAGTACTTC,CASSLGTVGTTYEQYF
NA,TRBV5-1,NA,TRBJ2-1,TGCGCCAGCAGCTTGACGGGAAAGGAGGGCAATGAGCAGTTCTTC,CASSLTGKEGNEQFF
NA,TRBV12-3/TRBV12-4,NA,TRBJ2-2,TGTGCCAGCAGCCCAGATTTCGGGGGCTCCGGGGAGCTGTTTTTT,CASSPDFGGSGELFF
few,TRBV7-2,NA,TRBJ2-7,TGTGCCAGCAGCTTCCCCATCTCCTACGAGCAGTACTTC,CASSFPISYEQYF
NA,TRBV15,TRBD1,TRBJ1-1,TGTGCCACCAGCTTGGACAGGGGGCCCACTCTTGAAGCTTTCTTT,CATSLDRGPTLEAFF
NA,TRBV5-5,TRBD1,TRBJ2-6,TGTGCCAGCAGTGAGACAGGGGGCCTCATCGGGGCCAACGTCCTGACTTTC,CASSETGGLIGANVLTF
NA,TRBV9,NA,TRBJ2-3,TGTGCCAGCAGCCTCGATGATTGGGGGGGCTTGGCCCCAGATACGCAGTATTTT,CASSLDDWGGLAPDTQYF
NA,TRBV5-5,NA,TRBJ2-7,TGTGCCAGCGCTGATTTACGGGCGCCCTACGAGCAGTACTTC,CASADLRAPYEQYF
NA,TRBV29-1,TRBD1,TRBJ1-4,TGCAGCGCCGGACAGGGGATAGCAACTAATGAAAAACTGTTTTTT,CSAGQGIATNEKLFF
NA,TRBV20-1,NA,TRBJ2-5,TGCAGTGCCAAACCCGGACCCGGAGAGACCCAGTACTTC,CSAKPGPGETQYF
NA,TRBV7-9,NA,TRBJ2-7,TGTGCCAGCAGCTTTGCTGCGAGCGAGCAGTACTTC,CASSFAASEQYF
NA,TRBV6-4,NA,TRBJ2-3,TGTGCCAGCAGTGATGGCGGGGTTACAGATACGCAGTATTTT,CASSDGGVTDTQYF
NA,TRBV12-3/TRBV12-4,NA,TRBJ2-5,TGTGCCAGCAGTACCACCCGACAAATTCAAGAGACCCAGTACTTC,CASSTTRQIQETQYF
NA,TRBV25-1,TRBD1,TRBJ2-4,TGTGCCAGCAGTGAATATCGGACAGGCAAAAACATTCAGTACTTC,CASSEYRTGKNIQYF
few,TRBV3-1,NA,TRBJ1-5,TGTGCGGCATCTATGGGGATCGGTCAGCCCCAGCATTTT,CAASMGIGQPQHF
NA,TRBV6-5,NA,TRBJ1-2,TGTGCCAGCAGTACGGACTGGTCGCGATTAAGGGGCTACACCTTC,CASSTDWSRLRGYTF